Described below is a single TCR beta chain sequence and its context. Its cognate antigen has yet to be identified. Because the CDR3 is missing its conserved closing phenylalanine or tryptophan, this is likely a read error. No DNA is shown, since the ends of the CDR3 on it are uncertain; the CDR3 is the one TCRdb lists. The sample is drawn from a study of CD8+CD57+ T cells in acquired aplastic anemia (dated 2018 in TCRdb). Describing the broader study: DNA extracted from sorted CD4+ and CD8+ cells had a mean of approximately 3.4 ug, with a range of roughly 0.19 to 27.4 ug. CD8+CD57+ expansion was defined as frequency above the mean frequency observed in healthy subjects. What the research found in general, with its limitations: Between patients and healthy controls, no significant difference in CD8+ Simpson's diversity was found (P=0.060). Around 28 CD8+ CDR3 sequences were found to be shared between patients and controls, but these sequences appeared to be highly expressed in patients and within the immunodominant clones of the patients.

Genomic DNA served as template for TCR beta VDJ combination and CDR3 sequence profiling. TCR repertoire sequencing was run on an Illumina HiSeq 2000. For the original study's pipeline: Repertoires were assessed using TRBV/TRBJ rearrangement plots, CDR3 size and DJ length profiles, and Simpson's diversity index. Whichever DNA sequence was most abundant in the deep sequencing data was defined as the immunodominant clone. CDR3 amino acid sequences were screened for sharing across subjects and compared with published repertoires and the VDJdb database. In TCRdb, the public reads were trimmed at Q25 with fastp and aligned with MiXCR, with productive beta chains retained. Each CDR3 protein appears once, grouped with its most common genes and DNA. TCRdb's processing, not the authors', yielded these V and J calls. Counted in this sample were approximately 260,000 distinct CDR3 sequences; 82% of them appeared once. The top ten hold less than 50% of the sample.

Looking up the germline V gene yields CDR1 SGHTA and CDR2 FQGTGA. The length of the CDR3 is 13 amino acids, counting both ends. The patients picked for sequencing were ones in whom flow cytometry had shown an expansion of CD8+CD57+ cells. Severe acquired aplastic anemia was diagnosed in all patients according to International Study of Aplastic Anemia and Agranulocytosis and Camitta criteria. No therapy had been received by the patients at the time of blood sampling. In this study, sorted CD4+ and CD8+ T cells from the blood of healthy subjects and of severe aplastic anemia patients had their TCR repertoires deep-sequenced. Patients were enrolled in the USA under clinicaltrials.gov protocols 00001620, 01623167, 00001397, 00071045, 00081523 and 00961064. Ficoll-Paque density gradient centrifugation was used to isolate peripheral blood mononuclear cells. CD4+ and CD8+ T cells were sorted by FACS or magnetic beads before DNA extraction.

The chain is assembled from TRBV7-3 and TRBJ1-2. The specimen was sorted CD4+, CD8+, or CD8+CD57+ T cells (not recorded which) from PBMCs. This TCR was recovered from a human donor with aplastic anemia. The CDR3 is CASSQGLGGHYNT.